This T cell receptor beta chain was found in a study of cytomegalovirus exposure and HLA in healthy donors. Study-level results: The productive fraction for most TCR beta V segments was about 87% or about 30% in an earlier analysis. Prediction of most subjects' HLA-A and HLA-B alleles by TCR beta sequences was reportedly accurate.

As concerns this clone: Its antigen is unknown.

Germline V lookup: CDR1 SEHNR, CDR2 FQNEAQ (reference sequence). Trimming removed 7 bases from V and 3 bases from J, with 16 bases in between. The CDR3 has 14 amino acids. The PCR was carried out with 60 Vbeta primers and 13 Jbeta primers. Produced via immunoSEQ multiplex PCR; TCRdb's table is partial and in-frame only. Among approximately 160,000 clones listed, about 65% were seen once. The clonotype originates from a woman under 30 in good health and CMV-seropositive. The genes are TRBV7-9 and TRBJ2-7, with D possibly matching TRBD2 (6 bases). The sequenced material came from PBMCs. DNA of the CDR3: TGTGCCAGCACGGTTTCTCCCGGGAGCTACGAGCAGTACTTC. Amino acids: CASTVSPGSYEQYF.